Shown below are 23 T cell receptor beta chains from a single sample sequenced in a study of T-cell reconstitution after alpha-beta-depleted transplantation in children. Researchers prepared the TCRbeta library using unique molecular identifiers, the study reports. TCRdb redid the calling of the PCR reads with MiXCR, one entry per CDR3 protein. The data show roughly 240,000 distinct CDR3 sequences, roughly 7.7% seen once. The sequenced sample was PBMCs, mostly from graft donor cells, obtained 180 days after TCRalphabeta/CD19-depleted stem cell transplant. These receptors originate from a male patient between 5 and 17 years old who had a stem cell transplant for acute lymphoblastic leukemia, so the T cells may come from the graft donor.

J is TRBJ1-3 and V is TRBV5-1, with D possibly TRBD1 on 5 matching bases. The CDR3 length is 14 residues. Germline CDR1 is SGHRS and CDR2 is YFSETQ. V lost 0 bases to trimming and J lost 4 bases, with 8 bases between them. The CDR3: CASSLEGRGNTIYF. CDR3 DNA sequence: TGCGCCAGCAGCTTGGAGGGGAGGGGAAACACCATATATTTT.

This clonotype was counted ten times or more. This chain uses TRBV10-3 with TRBJ2-7; possible D gene TRBD2, 6 bases. Germline V gene sequence: CDR1 ENHRY, CDR2 SYGVKD. V lost 3 bases and J lost 2, with 11 bases in between. The CDR3 totals 14 residues. CDR3: CAISDPWGAYEQYF. CDR3 coding DNA: TGTGCCATCAGTGACCCCTGGGGGGCCTACGAGCAGTACTTC.

This clonotype was recorded many times. The chain couples TRBV4-1 to TRBJ2-1, with D unclear. CDR3 length equals 12 residues. V lost 3 bases to trimming and J lost 11 bases, with 11 bases between them. Germline CDR1 MGHRA, CDR2 YSYEKL. The CDR3 DNA follows: TGCGCCAGCAGCCATTTTTTAGAAAAGCAGTTCTTC. It specifies CASSHFLEKQFF.

This clonotype has more than one count but fewer than ten. The J gene is TRBJ1-2, the V gene TRBV12-3 or TRBV12-4; 8 nucleotides match TRBD1. Trimming took 5 bases from V and 7 from J; bases not matched to a gene: 15. The CDR3 length is 16 residues. The CDR3 protein is CASSPSAAGGGFGYTF. In DNA, the CDR3 is TGTGCCAGCAGTCCTAGTGCCGCAGGGGGCGGTTTTGGCTACACCTTC.

This clonotype was seen repeatedly, ten times or more. This rearrangement joins TRBV27 to TRBJ2-2; TRBD1 aligns across 11 bases. CDR1 and CDR2 from the germline V gene are MNHEY and SMNVEV (reference sequence). V shed 7 bases and J 9 bases; nucleotides not matched to a gene: 13. The CDR3 totals 16 residues. CDR3 sequence (DNA): TGTGCCAGCATTTCTTACCGGGACAGGGGGGACCGGGAGCTGTTTTTT. Amino acids: CASISYRDRGDRELFF.

This clonotype was recorded at least ten times. The V call is TRBV5-1, the J call TRBJ2-5, with D possibly being TRBD1 (6 bases). This CDR3 is 14 amino acids long. V lost 4 bases to trimming and J lost 4 bases, with 14 bases between them. The V gene's germline CDR1 is SGHRS and CDR2 YFSETQ. CDR3 loop: CASSRTWGRETQYF. The CDR3 DNA reads TGCGCCAGCAGCCGGACCTGGGGGCGAGAGACCCAGTACTTC.

As for this clonotype: Possible read error: a much larger clone is one base away. J is TRBJ1-3 and V is TRBV20-1, with no clear D. There are 13 residues in the CDR3. The V gene lost 8 bases and the J gene lost 0 bases, with 11 bases spanning the gap. Germline V gene lookup returns CDR1 DFQATT and CDR2 SNEGSKA (reference sequence). Here the CDR3 reads CSPTLLSGNTIYF. The DNA for the CDR3 is TGCAGTCCCACGTTGCTCTCTGGAAACACCATATATTTT.

This clonotype showed up many times. V gene TRBV6-1 combines with J gene TRBJ2-3; no clear D gene. V was shortened by 3 bases and J by 6 bases, with 10 bases between the two germline ends. CDR3 size: 13 residues. CDR1 and CDR2 from the germline V gene are MNHNS and SASEGT. Here the CDR3 reads CASSDPTADTQYF. The DNA of the CDR3 is TGTGCCAGCAGTGACCCAACAGCTGATACGCAGTATTTT.

This clonotype has a count of ten or more. Germline and junction disagree at one end, which may indicate a read error. This chain links TRBV7-7 with TRBJ2-5; 7 nucleotides line up with TRBD1. The CDR3 is 15 amino acids. The germline V gene has CDR1 SSHAT and CDR2 FNYEAQ (reference sequence). The CDR3 here is CASSLRGGPQETQYF. DNA of the CDR3: TGTGCTAGCAGCTTAAGAGGGGGCCCTCAAGAGACCCAGTACTTC.

This clonotype occurred many times. The chain joins TRBV11-2 to TRBJ1-1; D call uncertain. The germline gives CDR1 SGHAT, CDR2 FQNNGV. Trimming left V 5 bases short and J 1 base short, with 8 bases between. The CDR3 contains 13 residues. For the CDR3, the DNA is TGTGCCAGCAGCCCTGCCAAGAACACTGAAGCTTTCTTT. Translating gives CASSPAKNTEAFF.

The table lists this clonotype with many counts. The V call is TRBV5-5, the J call TRBJ2-1; D could derive from TRBD1 or TRBD2 (6 bases each). The CDR3 sequence is 16 residues long. The germline CDR1 and CDR2 sequences are SGHKS and YYEKEE (reference sequence). Trimming left V 0 bases short and J 1 base short, with 11 bases between. CDR3 in amino acids: CASSLGGASSYNEQFF. The CDR3 DNA reads TGTGCCAGCAGCTTGGGGGGGGCGAGTTCCTACAATGAGCAGTTCTTC.

This clonotype was seen only a few times. The chain recombines TRBV18 with TRBJ2-3, with TRBD1 identical over 9 bases. In germline, CDR1 is KGHSH, CDR2 LQKENI. This CDR3 contains 14 residues. J lost 5 bases, V lost 6 bases, and 6 bases had no gene match. CDR3 in DNA: TGTGCCAGCTCGTCCGGGACAGGGAAAGATACGCAGTATTTT. Residues: CASSSGTGKDTQYF. The variable domain in full, with the rest retrieved from reference TRBV18 and TRBJ2-3, is NAGVMQNPRHLVRRRGQEARLRCSPMKGHSHVYWYRQLPEEGLKFMVYLQKENIIDESGMPKERFSAEFPKEGPSILRIQQVVRGDSAAYFCASSSGTGKDTQYFGPGTRLTVL.

This clonotype was detected ten times or more. This rearrangement joins TRBV4-1 to TRBJ2-2; a possible D gene is TRBD1 (6 bases). CDR3 size: 13 residues. V shed 7 bases and J shed 6 bases, with 12 bases lying between them. Germline V gene sequence: CDR1 MGHRA, CDR2 YSYEKL. CDR3 amino acids: CASTRTEAGELFF. CDR3 bases: TGCGCCAGCACCAGGACAGAGGCCGGGGAGCTGTTTTTT.

This clonotype came up many times. The chain links TRBV15 to TRBJ1-2; D unclear. V lost 3 bases and J lost 1, with 12 bases in between. The CDR3 has 15 residues. The germline gives CDR1 LNHNV, CDR2 YYDKDF (reference sequence). CDR3 residues: CATSSLGSVNYGYTF. The CDR3 region has the DNA TGTGCCACCAGCAGTTTAGGGTCGGTTAACTATGGCTACACCTTC.

V gene TRBV20-1 combines with J gene TRBJ1-2, with 12 positions matching TRBD1. This CDR3 comprises 14 residues. V lost 4 bases, J lost 4 bases, and 4 bases stayed unmatched. Germline lookup yields CDR1 DFQATT and CDR2 SNEGSKA (reference sequence). Here the CDR3 DNA reads TGCAGTGCTATAGGGACAGGGGGCCTCTATGGCTACACCTTC. It codes for CSAIGTGGLYGYTF.

This clonotype was seen repeatedly, ten times or more. This chain links TRBV5-1 with TRBJ2-3; tentative D call: TRBD1 (6 bases). This CDR3 has 14 residues. The germline V gene has CDR1 SGHRS and CDR2 YFSETQ. V was trimmed by 2 bases and J by 1 base, leaving 8 bases between them. The CDR3 spells CASSFAGGTDTQYF. CDR3 coding DNA: TGCGCCAGCAGCTTTGCAGGGGGCACAGATACGCAGTATTTT.

This clonotype was found many times. This rearrangement joins TRBV12-3 or TRBV12-4 to TRBJ2-1, with 7 nucleotides matching TRBD1. J was trimmed by 3 bases and V by 7 bases; bases with no gene match: 12. The CDR3 runs to 16 residues. Here the CDR3 DNA reads TGTGCCAGCATTCCTCCCGACAGGGTGGACTACAATGAGCAGTTCTTC. Amino acids: CASIPPDRVDYNEQFF.

This clonotype was seen at least ten times. V usage is TRBV6-5 and J usage is TRBJ1-6; D gene unclear. The CDR3 has 16 amino acids. Deletions cut 0 bases from V and 9 bases from J, with 15 bases between. The germline V gene encodes CDR1 MNHEY and CDR2 SVGAGI. The CDR3 DNA reads TGTGCCAGCAGTTACTCGTCCGGGCAGGCGTTTTCACCCCTCCACTTT. It codes for CASSYSSGQAFSPLHF.

This clonotype was seen many times. The chain couples TRBV7-9 to TRBJ2-3; D remains ambiguous. V was cut by 5 bases and J by 2 bases, with 11 bases left in between. This CDR3 has 14 residues. Germline loops: CDR1 SEHNR, CDR2 FQNEAQ (reference sequence). The CDR3 loop reads CASSPLRSTDTQYF. As DNA, the CDR3 is TGTGCCAGCAGCCCCCTACGGTCCACAGATACGCAGTATTTT.

This clonotype has ten or more counts. The V and J genes are TRBV29-1 and TRBJ1-1, with 7 positions matching TRBD1. Germline CDR1 reads SQVTM; CDR2 reads ANQGSEA. The V gene end was trimmed by 6 bases and the J gene end by 0 bases; junction bases not matched to a gene: 4. The CDR3 extends over 13 amino acids. For the CDR3, the DNA is TGCAGCGTCCCGACAGGGTTGAACACTGAAGCTTTCTTT. Its protein product is CSVPTGLNTEAFF. Using reference TRBV29-1 and TRBJ1-1 for the parts outside the CDR3, the full variable domain is SAVISQKPSRDICQRGTSLTIQCQVDSQVTMMFWYRQQPGQSLTLIATANQGSEATYESGFVIDKFPISRPNLTFSTLTVSNMSPEDSSIYLCSVPTGLNTEAFFGQGTRLTVV.

In its sample, this clonotype was seen many times. CDR3 protein: CASGDEGRYEQYF. Written as DNA, the CDR3 is TGTGCCAGCGGGGACGAGGGACGTTACGAGCAGTACTTC. The genes are TRBV6-2 or TRBV6-3 and TRBJ2-7; perhaps D is TRBD1 or TRBD2 (5 bases each). The germline V gene encodes CDR1 MNHEY and CDR2 SVGEGT. Trimming stripped 8 bases from V and 4 bases from J, with 15 bases between. This CDR3 is built from 13 residues.

This clonotype was counted ten times or more. The CDR3: CASSPDMSYEQYF. CDR3 coding DNA: TGCGCCAGCAGCCCTGACATGTCCTACGAGCAGTACTTC. The V call is TRBV5-1, the J call TRBJ2-7; D not resolved. V was shortened by 4 bases and J by 1 base, with 9 bases between the two germline ends. The CDR3 consists of 13 residues. CDR1 is SGHRS, CDR2 YFSETQ, per germline.

As concerns this clonotype: A much bigger clone sits one base away, suggesting this may be a read error. This rearrangement joins TRBV4-3 to TRBJ1-1; 12 nucleotides match TRBD1. This CDR3 has 13 residues. The V gene's germline CDR1 is LGHNA and CDR2 YSLEER. CDR3 nucleotides: TGCCCCAGCAGCCCCGGGACAGGGGGCGAAGCTTTCTTT. Amino acids: CPSSPGTGGEAFF.